The next 10 T cell receptor beta chains were all read from a single sample in a study of T cell repertoires in cytomegalovirus infection. TCRdb analysed the reads with MiXCR anew, one entry per CDR3 protein. Here the sample spans about 260,000 distinct CDR3 sequences, around 13% being singletons. Sample: PBMCs. These receptors were taken from a human donor in good health (CMV status not recorded). Some clones in this sample may be carry-over from other donors' samples.

This chain links TRBV14 with TRBJ1-1, with TRBD1 matching over 8 bases. CDR1 is SGHDN and CDR2 is FVKESK in the germline V gene. The CDR3 sequence is 15 residues long. V shed 1 base and J 3 bases; nucleotides not matched to a gene: 4. Here the CDR3 reads CASSQAGGRDTEAFF. The CDR3 region has the DNA TGTGCCAGCAGCCAAGCAGGGGGCCGGGACACTGAAGCTTTCTTT.

On this clonotype itself: Since a much larger clone is just one base distant, this may be a read error. CDR3 region: CRAHRGTDEQYF. The CDR3, as DNA: TGCAGAGCTCACAGGGGGACGGACGAGCAGTACTTC. This sequence joins TRBV29-1 and TRBJ2-7; 8 nucleotides line up with TRBD1. This CDR3 is 12 amino acids long. Germline-derived CDR1 and CDR2 are SQVTM and ANQGSEA.

This clonotype was seen a handful of times. The genes are TRBV28 and TRBJ1-1; 9 bases align to TRBD1. There are 15 residues in the CDR3. The J segment lost 8 bases and the V segment lost 5 bases, leaving 12 bases of the junction unmatched. Germline V gives CDR1 MDHEN, CDR2 SYDVKM. The CDR3 spells CASSRTHTGGLEAFF. The CDR3 DNA is TGTGCCAGCAGTCGGACACACACAGGGGGCCTCGAAGCTTTCTTT.

In this sample, this clonotype turned up many times. The chain has TRBV7-2 and TRBJ1-1; possibly TRBD1 for D (5 bases). Germline CDR1 and CDR2: SGHTA and FQGNSA. The CDR3 loop spans 15 amino acids. V was pared by 1 base and J by 0 bases, with 9 bases between. The CDR3 loop reads CASSLVDSMNTEAFF. The CDR3 DNA sequence: TGTGCCAGCAGCTTAGTCGACAGCATGAACACTGAAGCTTTCTTT.

There are many counts of this clonotype. The chain combines TRBV12-3 or TRBV12-4 with TRBJ2-7; tentatively, D is TRBD1 (5 bases). Deletions cut 2 bases from V and 0 bases from J, with 11 bases between. The CDR3 is made up of 15 amino acids. The CDR3 region is CASSLRGRSSYEQYF. CDR3 bases: TGTGCCAGCAGTTTAAGGGGCAGGAGCTCCTACGAGCAGTACTTC.

The chain joins TRBV20-1 to TRBJ2-7; tentatively, D is TRBD2 (6 bases). This CDR3 spans 12 amino acids. The ends were cut back, 5 bases at V and 5 bases at J, with 13 bases in the middle. In germline, CDR1 is DFQATT, CDR2 SNEGSKA (reference sequence). The CDR3 loop is CSALTSSHEQYF. The CDR3 DNA sequence: TGCAGTGCTCTGACTAGTTCCCACGAGCAGTACTTC.

This clonotype showed up just a few times. The chain is built from TRBV6-2 or TRBV6-3 and TRBJ2-1; a possible D gene is TRBD1 (6 bases). CDR3 size: 15 residues. V was trimmed by 6 bases and J by 2 bases, leaving 14 bases between them. CDR1 is MNHEY and CDR2 is SVGEGT in the germline V gene. CDR3 sequence reads: CASSHRDAPYNEQFF. CDR3 sequence (DNA): TGTGCCAGCAGCCACAGGGACGCCCCCTACAATGAGCAGTTCTTC.

The chain recombines TRBV29-1 with TRBJ1-3; 7 bases match TRBD1. Germline V gene data show CDR1 as SQVTM and CDR2 as ANQGSEA. The V and J ends lost 0 bases and 9 bases, in that order; junction bases with no gene match: 2. The CDR3 has 12 amino acids. The CDR3 here is CSVEEYRGTIYF. The CDR3 region has the DNA TGCAGCGTTGAAGAATACAGGGGCACCATATATTTT. Filled out from reference TRBV29-1 and TRBJ1-3, the complete variable domain reads SAVISQKPSRDICQRGTSLTIQCQVDSQVTMMFWYRQQPGQSLTLIATANQGSEATYESGFVIDKFPISRPNLTFSTLTVSNMSPEDSSIYLCSVEEYRGTIYFGEGSWLTVV.

The CDR3 DNA reads TGCAGTGCTAGAGATGGGACAGGCCAACTAGCGTTACAAGAGACCCAGTACTTC. It specifies CSARDGTGQLALQETQYF. The chain recombines TRBV20-1 with TRBJ2-5; TRBD1 is a possible D gene (8 bases). The CDR3 is 18 residues long. V was cut by 0 bases and J by 2 bases, with 22 bases left in between. Germline V gene sequence: CDR1 DFQATT, CDR2 SNEGSKA (reference sequence).

The V call is TRBV29-1, the J call TRBJ1-1, with 7 bases fitting TRBD1. Trimming removed 3 bases from V and 4 bases from J; junction bases left unmatched: 11. This CDR3 has 15 residues. Per the germline V gene, CDR1 is SQVTM and CDR2 is ANQGSEA. The DNA for the CDR3 is TGCAGCGTTGACCCTAAGACAGGGAGGGGCACTGAAGCTTTCTTT. As protein: CSVDPKTGRGTEAFF.